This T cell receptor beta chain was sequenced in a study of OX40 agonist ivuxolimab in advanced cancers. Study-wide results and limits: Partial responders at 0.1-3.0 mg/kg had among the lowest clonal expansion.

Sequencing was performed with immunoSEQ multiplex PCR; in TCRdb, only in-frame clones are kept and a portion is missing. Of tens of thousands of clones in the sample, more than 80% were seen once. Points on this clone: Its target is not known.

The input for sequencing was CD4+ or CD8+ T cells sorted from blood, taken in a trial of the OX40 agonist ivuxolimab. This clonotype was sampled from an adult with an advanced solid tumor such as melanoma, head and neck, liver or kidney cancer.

The CDR3 spells CASSPGTSGNTIYF. The CDR3 DNA sequence: TGTGCCAGCAGTCCTGGGACATCTGGAAACACCATATATTTT. The chain recombines TRBV6-6 with TRBJ1-3, with TRBD1 as a possible D gene (6 bases). Germline lookup yields CDR1 MNHNY and CDR2 SVGAGI (reference sequence). CDR3 length equals 14 residues. V was cut by 5 bases and J by 1 base, with 9 bases left in between.